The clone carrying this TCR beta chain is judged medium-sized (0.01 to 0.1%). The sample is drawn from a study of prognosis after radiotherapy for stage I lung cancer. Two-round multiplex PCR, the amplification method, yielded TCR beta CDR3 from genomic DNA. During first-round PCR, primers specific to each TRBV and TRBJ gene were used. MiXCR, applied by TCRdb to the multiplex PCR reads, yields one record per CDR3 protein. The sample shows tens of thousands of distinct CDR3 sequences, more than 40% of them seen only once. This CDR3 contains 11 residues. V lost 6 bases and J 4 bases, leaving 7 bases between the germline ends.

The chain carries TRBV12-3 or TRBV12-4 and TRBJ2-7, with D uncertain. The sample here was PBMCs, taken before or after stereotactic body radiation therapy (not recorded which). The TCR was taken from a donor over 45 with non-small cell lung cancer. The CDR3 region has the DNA TGTGCCAGCAGCTTGGGGTACGAGCAGTACTTC. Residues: CASSLGYEQYF.